This T cell receptor beta chain was sequenced for a study of T cell responses to AZD1222 COVID-19 vaccine (dated by TCRdb to the early 2020s). Notes on the research overall: Because spike-specific TCR depth and breadth did not differ between the two schedules, AZD1222 recipients who got a second dose at roughly 4 weeks were pooled with those who got a second dose at roughly 12 weeks. A total of more than 230 trial participants underwent TCR sequencing, of whom about 200 received two doses of AZD1222 and approximately 25 received two doses of the MenACWY control vaccine. Trial participants were enrolled by age into 18-55, 56-69 and 70-plus year subgroups, with 148, 28 and 57 TCR-sequenced participants respectively.

The CDR3 regions of human TCRbeta chains were analyzed by immunosequencing. On the authors' methods: Repertoire TCRs were checked for matches against a reference library of SARS-CoV-2-specific TCRs that had been generated using the MIRA antigen-specificity platform. Breadth was defined as the fraction of unique TCRs that were SARS-CoV-2-associated, and depth was defined as the fraction of total T cells that were SARS-CoV-2-associated. Each spike-specific TCR was assigned to its reactive spike region and to a CD4 or CD8 class using the MIRA data. Log10-transformed breadth and depth values were compared by one-way ANOVA with Sidak's multiple comparisons tests. The immuneACCESS repertoire file appears here via TCRdb, limited to in-frame rearrangements. These files lack a portion of the clones; in checked studies, under half of the deficit traces to unresolved V genes, and the cause of the others is not known. That table supplies the V and J calls and clone size; D and trimming were determined from the DNA. Present in this sample are 90,000 to 100,000 clones, roughly 85% of which were seen just once. The ten largest clones take up under 3.5% of the sample.

Broad study findings and their caveats: Conclusions about previously exposed vaccinees are limited because only six or seven AZD1222 recipients were SARS-CoV-2 seropositive at baseline. After two AZD1222 doses, both the breadth and the depth of spike-specific TCRs were significantly higher than at day 0 and than in MenACWY recipients. In the small 56-69-year group, the increase in depth fell short of significance, most likely because of low power. No day 14 peak-response samples were available, so repertoires were characterized only after the peak T cell response. CD4 TCRs associated with the vaccine covered the entire spike protein, and the dominant responses were in regions 160-218 and 743-854. Nearly half of unique spike-specific TCRs reportedly recognized epitopes outside regions mutated in the B.1.351 and B.1.1.7 variants. Most participants were white British and females outnumbered males, and the authors suggested that clonal diversity may have been underestimated.

Sample time point, as interpreted from the label and publication: baseline before first vaccination. Vaccinee samples came from UK trials COV001 and COV002, including a single-blind randomized controlled phase 2/3 trial of AZD1222 (ChAdOx1 nCoV-19) in healthy adults. Trial participant PBMC samples were collected at day 0 and day 28 after the second dose for TCRbeta chain sequencing. Notes on this clone: Its antigen is currently not known. Base qualities are not at hand, and no much larger clone is one base apart.

This TCR was sampled from an adult in good health. The sequenced sample was peripheral blood, obtained on day 0 of AZD1222 vaccination.

The DNA sequence is TGTGCCAGCAGTTATGCGGGAGGCACTGAAGCTTTCTTT. Its protein product is CASSYAGGTEAFF. Recombination linked TRBV6-4 to TRBJ1-1, with no confident D gene call. CDR1 and CDR2, looked up from the germline V gene, are MRHNA and SNTAGT. V loses 5 bases, J loses 4 bases, and the germline ends lie 11 bases apart. The CDR3 starts with the cysteine, ends with the phenylalanine, and has 13 residues. The read is trimmed to its CDR3 DNA, 39 bases read in frame from base 1.